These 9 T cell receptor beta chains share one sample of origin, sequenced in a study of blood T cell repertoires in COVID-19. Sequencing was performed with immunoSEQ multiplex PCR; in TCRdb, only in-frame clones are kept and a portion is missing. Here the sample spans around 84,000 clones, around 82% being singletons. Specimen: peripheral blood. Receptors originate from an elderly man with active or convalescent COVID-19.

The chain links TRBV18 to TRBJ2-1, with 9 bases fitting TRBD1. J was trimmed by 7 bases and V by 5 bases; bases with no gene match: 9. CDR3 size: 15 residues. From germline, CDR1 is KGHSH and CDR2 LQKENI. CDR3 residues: CASSVDRGSGNEQFF. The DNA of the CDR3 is TGTGCCAGCTCAGTCGACAGGGGGTCGGGGAATGAGCAGTTCTTC.

CDR3 protein: CASSESGGKPQHF. Here the CDR3 DNA reads TGCGCCAGCAGTGAGTCAGGGGGAAAGCCCCAGCATTTT. The V and J genes are TRBV10-2 and TRBJ1-5; D may be TRBD1 (6 bases). Germline CDR1 and CDR2: WSHSY and SAAADI. This CDR3 contains 13 residues. Trimming took 0 bases from V and 8 from J, leaving 8 bases between them.

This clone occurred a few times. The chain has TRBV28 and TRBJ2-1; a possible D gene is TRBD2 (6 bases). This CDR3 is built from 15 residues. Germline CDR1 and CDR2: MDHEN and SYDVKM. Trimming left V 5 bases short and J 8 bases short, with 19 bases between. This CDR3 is CASSLSGPLGHEQFF. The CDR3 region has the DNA TGTGCCAGCAGTCTTAGCGGCCCCTTGGGCCATGAGCAGTTCTTC.

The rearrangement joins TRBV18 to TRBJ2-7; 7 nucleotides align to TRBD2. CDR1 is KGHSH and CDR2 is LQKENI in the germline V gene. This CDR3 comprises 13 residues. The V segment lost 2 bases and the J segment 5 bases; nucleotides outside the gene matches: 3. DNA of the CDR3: TGTGCCAGCTCACCAGCGGGAGTTAACGAGCAGTACTTC. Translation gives CASSPAGVNEQYF.

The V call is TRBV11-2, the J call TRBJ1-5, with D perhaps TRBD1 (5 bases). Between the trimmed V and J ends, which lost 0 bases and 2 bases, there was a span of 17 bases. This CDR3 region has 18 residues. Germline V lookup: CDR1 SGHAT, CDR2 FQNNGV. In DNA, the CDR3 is TGTGCCAGCAGCTTAGACAGGGTGGGCCTTGGGGGCAATCAGCCCCAGCATTTT. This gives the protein CASSLDRVGLGGNQPQHF.

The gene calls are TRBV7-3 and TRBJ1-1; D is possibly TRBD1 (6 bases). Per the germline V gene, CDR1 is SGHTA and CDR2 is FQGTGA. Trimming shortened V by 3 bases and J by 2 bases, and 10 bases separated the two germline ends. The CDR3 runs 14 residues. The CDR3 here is CASSLGAENTEAFF. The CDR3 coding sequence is TGTGCCAGCAGCTTGGGGGCAGAAAACACTGAAGCTTTCTTT.

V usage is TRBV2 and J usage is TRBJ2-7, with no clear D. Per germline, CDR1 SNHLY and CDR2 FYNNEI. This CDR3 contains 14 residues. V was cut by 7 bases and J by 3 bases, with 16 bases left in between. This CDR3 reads CASTILPYRYEQYF. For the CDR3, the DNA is TGTGCCAGCACAATTCTACCCTACCGCTACGAGCAGTACTTC.

The CDR3 bases are TGTGCCACGGGACAGAGTCAAGAGGATCAGCCCCAGCATTTT. Amino acids: CATGQSQEDQPQHF. The genes are TRBV2 and TRBJ1-5; TRBD1 agrees at 7 bases. Germline V gives CDR1 SNHLY, CDR2 FYNNEI. The junction had 11 bases not matched to a gene; V was cut back by 10 bases and J by 5 bases. The CDR3 totals 14 residues.

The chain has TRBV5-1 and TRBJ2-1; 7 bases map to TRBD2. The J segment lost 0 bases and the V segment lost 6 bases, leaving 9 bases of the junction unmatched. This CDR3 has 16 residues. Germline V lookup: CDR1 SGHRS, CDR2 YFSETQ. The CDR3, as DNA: TGCGCCAGCAACCCCCTTGCGGGAGTCTCCTACAATGAGCAGTTCTTC. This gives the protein CASNPLAGVSYNEQFF.